This TCR beta chain was identified during a study of cytomegalovirus exposure and HLA in healthy donors. Assay used: immunoSEQ multiplex PCR; TCRdb lists only in-frame clones, some missing. This sample yields 300,000 to 450,000 clones, of which 86% are seen a single time; 0.8% to 0.85% belongs to the top ten. Germline CDR1 is LNHDA and CDR2 is SQIVND (reference sequence). Trimming pared 1 base from V and 2 bases from J, leaving 11 bases between. CDR3 length: 15 amino acids. The chain couples TRBV19 to TRBJ1-2; D remains ambiguous. The receptor comes from a woman under 30 in good health and CMV-seronegative. Specimen: PBMCs. CDR3 sequence (DNA): TGTGCCAGTAGTATAGCCCCCCTGGGCAACTATGGCTACACCTTC. This encodes CASSIAPLGNYGYTF.